This paragraph reports one T cell receptor (beta chain). TCRdb's copy holds only in-frame clones and misses some; the assay was immunoSEQ multiplex PCR. The data show 100,000 or so clones, roughly 90% seen once. These data are taken from a study of T cell changes during pregnancy in multiple sclerosis. The CDR3 spans 15 residues. J was trimmed by 3 bases and V by 1 base; bases with no gene match: 3. Germline CDR1 is SGHAT and CDR2 is FQNNGV. The V and J genes are TRBV11-2 and TRBJ2-7; TRBD1 agrees at 10 bases. Source: peripheral blood, taken after pregnancy. The receptor was isolated from a female donor with multiple sclerosis, enrolled in a pregnancy study. The CDR3 here is CASSLARDRGYEQYF. The CDR3, as DNA: TGTGCCAGCAGCTTAGCTCGGGACAGGGGCTACGAGCAGTACTTC.